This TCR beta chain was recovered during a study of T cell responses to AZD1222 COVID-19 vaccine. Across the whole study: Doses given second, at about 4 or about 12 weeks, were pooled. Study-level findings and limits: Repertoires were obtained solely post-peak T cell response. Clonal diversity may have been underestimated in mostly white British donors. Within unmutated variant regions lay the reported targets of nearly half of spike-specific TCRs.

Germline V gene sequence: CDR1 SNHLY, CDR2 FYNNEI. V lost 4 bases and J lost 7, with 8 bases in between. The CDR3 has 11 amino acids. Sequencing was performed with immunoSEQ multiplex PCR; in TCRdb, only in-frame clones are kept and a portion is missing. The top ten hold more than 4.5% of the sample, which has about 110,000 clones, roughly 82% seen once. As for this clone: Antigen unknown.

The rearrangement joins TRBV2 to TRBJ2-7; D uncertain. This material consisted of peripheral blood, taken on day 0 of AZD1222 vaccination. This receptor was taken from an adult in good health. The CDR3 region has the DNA TGTGCCAGCAGTGCCCAGTGGGAGCAGTACTTC. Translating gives CASSAQWEQYF.